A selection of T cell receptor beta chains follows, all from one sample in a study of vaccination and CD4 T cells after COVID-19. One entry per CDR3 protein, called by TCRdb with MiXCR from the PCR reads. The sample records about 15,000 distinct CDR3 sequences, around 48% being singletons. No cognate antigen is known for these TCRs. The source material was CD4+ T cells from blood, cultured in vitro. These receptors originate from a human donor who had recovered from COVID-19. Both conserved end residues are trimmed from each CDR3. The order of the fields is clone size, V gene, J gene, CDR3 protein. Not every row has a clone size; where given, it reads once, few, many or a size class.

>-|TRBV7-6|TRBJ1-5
ASSLAAGDQPQH
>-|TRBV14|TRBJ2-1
ASSQDRGPRGYYNEQF
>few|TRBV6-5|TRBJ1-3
ASSYQGPGNTIY
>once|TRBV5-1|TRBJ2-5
ASSFPDRKETQY
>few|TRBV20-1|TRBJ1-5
SASRGLEGQPQH
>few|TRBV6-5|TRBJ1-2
ASSYSRMEGYT
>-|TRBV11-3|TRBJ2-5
ASSSLGLAGEETQY
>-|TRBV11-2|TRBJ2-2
ASSWGTRAGELF
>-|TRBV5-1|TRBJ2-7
ASNPDRGYEQY
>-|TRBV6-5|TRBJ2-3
ASSYSSLAGDTQY
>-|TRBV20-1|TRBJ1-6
SASDIQDEVYNSPLH
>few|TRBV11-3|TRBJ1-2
ASSQGQGFGSGYT
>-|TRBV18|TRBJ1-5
ASSPSGRNQPQH
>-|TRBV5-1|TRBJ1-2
ASSLGEGMSYT
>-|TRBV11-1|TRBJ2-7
ASSLVATVYEQY
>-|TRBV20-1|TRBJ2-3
SARLSSGRDTQY
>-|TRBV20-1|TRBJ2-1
SALRDRGYNEQF
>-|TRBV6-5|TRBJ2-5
ASSYGLMSGETQY
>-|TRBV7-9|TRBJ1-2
ASSSSGTVIPR
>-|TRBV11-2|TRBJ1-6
ASSFVGDGSPPH
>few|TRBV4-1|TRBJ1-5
ASSLFPDSNQPQH
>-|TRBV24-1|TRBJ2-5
ATTRTGTSGKETQY
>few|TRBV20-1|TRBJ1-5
SASEQKNQPQH
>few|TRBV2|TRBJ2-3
ASSLTSGREDTQY
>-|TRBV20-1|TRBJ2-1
SARDPLSGRAVFNEQF
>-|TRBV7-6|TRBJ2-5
ASSLSAAGTQY
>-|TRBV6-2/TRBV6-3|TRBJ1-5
ASSYYLNGQLNQPQH
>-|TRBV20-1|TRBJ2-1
SGGSWGNEQF
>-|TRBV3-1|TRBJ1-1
ASSQDDFEAF
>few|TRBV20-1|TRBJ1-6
SARLGQKNSPLH
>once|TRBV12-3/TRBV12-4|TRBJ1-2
ASSFGTGGSGYT
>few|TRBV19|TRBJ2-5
ASSTRTGGGETQY
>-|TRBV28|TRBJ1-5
ASSPTELSNQPQH
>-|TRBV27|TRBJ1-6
ASSYWNSPLH
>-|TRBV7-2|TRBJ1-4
ASSLVGGEKLF
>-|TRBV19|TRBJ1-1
ASSIEGKVF
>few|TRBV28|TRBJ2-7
ASSTGRSYEQY
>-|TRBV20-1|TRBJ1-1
SARNTGEAAF
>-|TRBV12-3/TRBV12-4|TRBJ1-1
ASSPPDRGHNTEAF
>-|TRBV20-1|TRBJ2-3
SARYSGGAGTQY
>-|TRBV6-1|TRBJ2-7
ASSLSGLEQY
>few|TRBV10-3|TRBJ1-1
AMGRRADTEAF
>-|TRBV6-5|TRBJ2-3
ASSYSTSRDTQY
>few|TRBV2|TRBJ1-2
ASSRQGNYGYT
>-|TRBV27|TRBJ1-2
ASSLMRQNYGGYT
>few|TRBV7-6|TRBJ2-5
ASSGMQGAAETQY
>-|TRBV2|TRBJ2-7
ASSRGQGSHEQY
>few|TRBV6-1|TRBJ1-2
ASRGGQGTLYGYT
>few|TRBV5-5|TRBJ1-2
ASREGQPNYGYT
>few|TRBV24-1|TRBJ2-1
ATSRAGVDEQF
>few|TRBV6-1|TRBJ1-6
ASSWDGGSTYNSPLH
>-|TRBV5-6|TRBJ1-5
ASSLAREVSNQPQH